One sample yielded the 4 T cell receptor beta chains listed below, sequenced in a study of blood T cell repertoires in COVID-19. TCRdb keeps only in-frame clones here, not all; method: immunoSEQ multiplex PCR. The sample gives roughly 250,000 clones, approximately 91% of which show up once; about 2.3% is in the top ten. Specimen: PBMCs or T cells enriched from blood (not recorded which). These receptors were collected from a woman aged 40-49 years with acute COVID-19.

This sequence joins TRBV19 and TRBJ2-7; unclear D gene. Germline V gives CDR1 LNHDA, CDR2 SQIVND (reference sequence). The CDR3 is 13 residues long. V gave up 0 bases and J gave up 3 bases, with 6 bases separating them. Here the CDR3 reads CASSIDLFYEQYF. The CDR3 nucleotides read TGTGCCAGTAGTATAGATCTGTTCTACGAGCAGTACTTC.

The rearrangement uses TRBV6-5 and TRBJ1-2; 7 nucleotides agree with TRBD1. Germline assignment: CDR1 MNHEY and CDR2 SVGAGI. The V and J ends lost 6 bases and 1 base, in that order; junction bases with no gene match: 8. This CDR3 has 15 residues. In nucleotides, the CDR3 is TGTGCCAGCAGGACAGGGACGCAGATTAACTATGGCTACACCTTC. Protein: CASRTGTQINYGYTF.

Here the CDR3 DNA reads TGTGCCACTTTAGCGGGAGCCGGCACAGATACGCAGTATTTT. This translates into CATLAGAGTDTQYF. The chain links TRBV6-6 to TRBJ2-3; 9 bases agree with TRBD2. The CDR3 is 14 residues long. V was clipped by 10 bases and J by 1 base; unmatched bases: 6. Germline lookup yields CDR1 MNHNY and CDR2 SVGAGI (reference sequence).

CDR3 nucleotide sequence: TGTGCCAGCAGCCAAGCGGGGGGGCGCCATGGGGGCTACACCTTC. Translation: CASSQAGGRHGGYTF. The chain links TRBV3-1 (or the pseudogene TRBV3-2) to TRBJ1-2; D perhaps matches TRBD1 (6 bases). The CDR3 has 15 residues. The V gene lost 1 base and the J gene lost 8 bases, with 17 bases spanning the gap. CDR1 LGHDT and CDR2 YNNKEL come from the germline V gene (reference sequence).